The rows below give T cell receptor beta chains drawn from one sample of a study of T cells in Graves' hyperthyroidism and ophthalmopathy. TCRdb reprocessed the multiplex PCR reads with MiXCR, giving one entry per CDR3 protein. The sample lists approximately 640,000 distinct CDR3 sequences, roughly 17% occurring once. Sequenced: blood. Receptors originate from a man in his forties or fifties with Graves' hyperthyroidism. Both conserved end residues are part of each CDR3. Fields, in order: CDR3 length, V gene, J gene, CDR3 protein.

cdr3_length: 13; v_call: TRBV30; j_call: TRBJ2-7; cdr3_aa: CAWKAGFSYEQYF
cdr3_length: 17; v_call: TRBV20-1; j_call: TRBJ1-6; cdr3_aa: CSARESRRTLYNSPLHF
cdr3_length: 16; v_call: TRBV4-1; j_call: TRBJ2-1; cdr3_aa: CASSRVGPPPYNEQFF
cdr3_length: 15; v_call: TRBV3-1; j_call: TRBJ2-7; cdr3_aa: CASSQDNGRVDEQYF
cdr3_length: 19; v_call: TRBV5-1; j_call: TRBJ2-2; cdr3_aa: CASSLAFGQIQGANGELFF
cdr3_length: 19; v_call: TRBV7-2; j_call: TRBJ2-2; cdr3_aa: CASSIPGLAGGRNTGELFF
cdr3_length: 19; v_call: TRBV28; j_call: TRBJ1-5; cdr3_aa: CASSLGPLRGKGSNQPQHF
cdr3_length: 12; v_call: TRBV7-2; j_call: TRBJ2-1; cdr3_aa: CASSWFSREQFF
cdr3_length: 15; v_call: TRBV2; j_call: TRBJ2-1; cdr3_aa: CASSGLSGDYNEQFF
cdr3_length: 13; v_call: TRBV14; j_call: TRBJ1-1; cdr3_aa: CATQDGLNTEAFF
cdr3_length: 15; v_call: TRBV12-3/TRBV12-4; j_call: TRBJ2-2; cdr3_aa: CASSPVWVETGELFF
cdr3_length: 13; v_call: TRBV6-1; j_call: TRBJ2-1; cdr3_aa: CASSAGGINEQFF